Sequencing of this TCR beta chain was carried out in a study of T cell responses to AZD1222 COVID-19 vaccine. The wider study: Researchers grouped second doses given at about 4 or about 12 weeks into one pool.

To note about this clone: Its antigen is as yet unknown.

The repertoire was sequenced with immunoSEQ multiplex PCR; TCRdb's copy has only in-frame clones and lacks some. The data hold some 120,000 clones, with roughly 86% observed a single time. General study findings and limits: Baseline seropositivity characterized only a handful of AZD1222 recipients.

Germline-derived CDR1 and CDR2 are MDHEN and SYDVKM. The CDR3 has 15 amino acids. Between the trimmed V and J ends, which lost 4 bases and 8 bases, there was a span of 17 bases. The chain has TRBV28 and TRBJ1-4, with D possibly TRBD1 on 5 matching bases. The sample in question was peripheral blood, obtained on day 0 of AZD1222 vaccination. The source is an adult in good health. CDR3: CASSSGTRRDEKLFF. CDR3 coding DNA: TGTGCCAGCAGTTCCGGGACGAGGAGGGACGAAAAACTGTTTTTT.